Below, 30 T cell receptor beta chains from the same sample are listed, as sequenced in a study of shared clonotypes between healthy human individuals. Data came from immunoSEQ multiplex PCR; TCRdb stores just in-frame clones and leaves some out. Of 470,000 or so clones listed, 60% to 80% are singletons. The sequencing sample was made of PBMCs. The receptors were sampled from a woman aged 40 to 50 in good health. Some clones in this sample may be carry-over from other donors' samples.

This clone occurred once. V and J are TRBV30 and TRBJ2-2, with unresolved D. This CDR3 is 12 amino acids long. CDR1 is GTSNPN and CDR2 is SVGIG in the germline V gene (reference sequence). V was clipped by 5 bases and J by 6 bases, with 10 bases between them. The CDR3 DNA is TGTGCCTGGTTGGTCGTGCCCGGGGAGCTGTTTTTT. As protein: CAWLVVPGELFF.

This chain connects TRBV30 to TRBJ2-3; 14 positions match TRBD2. Trimming removed 4 bases from V and 3 bases from J; junction bases left unmatched: 6. Germline V gene lookup returns CDR1 GTSNPN and CDR2 SVGIG (reference sequence). This CDR3 is 16 amino acids long. The CDR3 coding sequence is TGTGCCTGGACTTTGGGACTAGCGGGAGTTACAGATACGCAGTATTTT. This encodes CAWTLGLAGVTDTQYF.

This chain links TRBV19 with TRBJ1-1; D possibly corresponds to TRBD1 (6 bases). The ends were cut back, 6 bases at V and 6 bases at J, with 14 bases in the middle. Germline V CDR1 and CDR2: LNHDA, SQIVND (reference sequence). This CDR3 has 13 amino acids. This CDR3 is CASSRHNRAEAFF. In nucleotides, the CDR3 is TGTGCCAGTAGCCGACACAACAGGGCTGAAGCTTTCTTT. Together with reference TRBV19 and TRBJ1-1, the CDR3 gives the full variable domain: DGGITQSPKYLFRKEGQNVTLSCEQNLNHDAMYWYRQDPGQGLRLIYYSQIVNDFQKGDIAEGYSVSREKKESFPLTVTSAQKNPTAFYLCASSRHNRAEAFFGQGTRLTVV.

A single count supports this clone. The gene calls are TRBV5-4 and TRBJ2-2; D is possibly TRBD1 or TRBD2 (5 bases each). The CDR3 covers 15 residues. V was trimmed by 1 base and J by 6 bases, leaving 13 bases between them. Germline V lookup: CDR1 SGHNT, CDR2 YYREEE (reference sequence). CDR3 nucleotides: TGTGCCAGCAGCTTGCCCCCCGAGGGGTCCGGGGAGCTGTTTTTT. Residues: CASSLPPEGSGELFF.

CDR3 sequence: CASMAGGRSNQPQHF. The CDR3 coding sequence is TGTGCCAGCATGGCAGGGGGTCGGAGCAATCAGCCCCAGCATTTT. This rearrangement joins TRBV6-4 to TRBJ1-5; 7 bases agree with TRBD1. From germline, CDR1 is MRHNA and CDR2 SNTAGT. The V gene end was trimmed by 7 bases and the J gene end by 1 base; junction bases not matched to a gene: 7. The CDR3 covers 15 residues.

The chain is built from TRBV19 and TRBJ1-1; D remains unclear. CDR3 length: 15 amino acids. The V and J ends lost 5 bases and 5 bases respectively, with 18 bases between them. The V gene's germline CDR1 is LNHDA and CDR2 SQIVND (reference sequence). The CDR3 nucleotides are TGTGCCAGTAGTTTTGGAGGTGGTGTCATAACTGAAGCTTTCTTT. This sequence encodes CASSFGGGVITEAFF. The variable domain in full, completed from reference TRBV19 and TRBJ1-1, reads DGGITQSPKYLFRKEGQNVTLSCEQNLNHDAMYWYRQDPGQGLRLIYYSQIVNDFQKGDIAEGYSVSREKKESFPLTVTSAQKNPTAFYLCASSFGGGVITEAFFGQGTRLTVV.

This clone was seen just once. V gene TRBV9 combines with J gene TRBJ2-7, with 9 positions matching TRBD1. The CDR3 loop spans 14 amino acids. V dropped 3 bases and J dropped 3; count of bases not matched to a gene: 4. Germline lookup yields CDR1 SGDLS and CDR2 YYNGEE. CDR3 in amino acids: CASSAGTGYYEQYF. As DNA, the CDR3 is TGTGCCAGCAGCGCCGGGACAGGGTACTACGAGCAGTACTTC.

The V and J genes are TRBV6-1 and TRBJ1-3, with D perhaps matching TRBD1 (6 bases). This CDR3 has 16 residues. The V and J ends lost 2 bases and 1 base respectively, with 12 bases between them. CDR1 and CDR2 (germline): MNHNS, SASEGT. CDR3 nucleotides: TGTGCCAGCAGTGAATCGGGCAGGGGATCTGGAAACACCATATATTTT. It translates to CASSESGRGSGNTIYF.

V usage is TRBV29-1 and J usage is TRBJ2-1; 14 bases align to TRBD2. Germline CDR1 and CDR2: SQVTM and ANQGSEA. The CDR3 loop spans 16 amino acids. V gave up 6 bases and J gave up 0 bases; unmatched junction bases: 4. CDR3 coding DNA: TGCAGCGTGGGCGGGACTAGCGGGAGCTCCTACAATGAGCAGTTCTTC. It translates to CSVGGTSGSSYNEQFF.

The gene calls are TRBV6-6 and TRBJ2-1; D tentatively fits TRBD1 or TRBD2 (5 bases each). Per the germline V gene, CDR1 is MNHNY and CDR2 is SVGAGI (reference sequence). Trimming pared 0 bases from V and 6 bases from J, leaving 9 bases between. This CDR3 comprises 14 residues. The DNA of the CDR3 is TGTGCCAGCAGTTACTCGGCCGGGGCCAATGAGCAGTTCTTC. It yields the protein CASSYSAGANEQFF.

The rearrangement uses TRBV27 and TRBJ2-3, with 11 bases that match TRBD2. Germline assignment: CDR1 MNHEY and CDR2 SMNVEV (reference sequence). The CDR3 is made up of 14 amino acids. The V and J ends lost 2 bases and 5 bases, in that order; junction bases with no gene match: 0. The CDR3 DNA sequence: TGTGCCAGCAGTTTACTAGCGGGAGGAGATACGCAGTATTTT. It encodes CASSLLAGGDTQYF.

The chain is built from TRBV18 and TRBJ2-3, with a weak D call TRBD1 (5 bases). Germline CDR1 is KGHSH and CDR2 is LQKENI. The V and J ends lost 4 bases and 2 bases respectively, with 10 bases between them. The CDR3 is made up of 14 amino acids. In nucleotides, the CDR3 is TGTGCCAGCTCACTCTCACAGGTCACAGATACGCAGTATTTT. As protein: CASSLSQVTDTQYF.

The chain has TRBV18 and TRBJ1-5; D is unresolved. The V gene lost 1 base and the J gene lost 3 bases, with 19 bases spanning the gap. Germline V CDR1 and CDR2: KGHSH, LQKENI. The CDR3 contains 18 residues. As DNA, the CDR3 is TGTGCCAGCTCACCACTCCCATCTTCCGTTGGGGACAATCAGCCCCAGCATTTT. Protein sequence: CASSPLPSSVGDNQPQHF.

The J gene is TRBJ2-1, the V gene TRBV27, with 13 bases fitting TRBD2. J lost 5 bases, V lost 1 base, and 8 bases had no gene match. The germline V gene encodes CDR1 MNHEY and CDR2 SMNVEV (reference sequence). The CDR3 extends over 18 amino acids. The CDR3 coding sequence is TGTGCCAGCAGTTTATTCCCGCCCGGGACTAGCGGGAACAATGAGCAGTTCTTC. Translating gives CASSLFPPGTSGNNEQFF.

The V gene is TRBV28, the J gene TRBJ1-5; D unclear. Trimming cost V 7 bases and J 4 bases, with 11 bases left between them. The CDR3 length is 13 residues. The V gene's germline CDR1 is MDHEN and CDR2 SYDVKM. The CDR3 nucleotides are TGTGCCAGCAACAGCCCTAGTAATCAGCCCCAGCATTTT. Amino acid sequence: CASNSPSNQPQHF.

This chain connects TRBV7-9 to TRBJ2-1; 7 nucleotides agree with TRBD2. Germline CDR1 is SEHNR and CDR2 is FQNEAQ (reference sequence). The V segment lost 1 base and the J segment 4 bases; nucleotides outside the gene matches: 4. The CDR3 has 15 amino acids. The CDR3 nucleotides are TGTGCCAGCAGCTTAGGGGCGGGAGATTACAATGAGCAGTTCTTC. This encodes CASSLGAGDYNEQFF.

Remarks on this clone: An end of the junction differs from the germline gene, which may be a read error. The chain uses TRBV28 and TRBJ1-4; perhaps TRBD1 as D (6 bases). The CDR3 totals 18 residues. Germline values: CDR1 MDHEN, CDR2 SYDVKM. The DNA for the CDR3 is TGTGCCAGCCGTAGACCTGACAGGTCCTCTGCAACTAATGAAAAACTGTTCTTT. This encodes CASRRPDRSSATNEKLFF.

This clone occurred a few times. Here the CDR3 reads CASSQDVPGPTGVDTQYF. Here the CDR3 DNA reads TGCGCCAGCAGCCAAGATGTACCAGGGCCAACTGGGGTAGATACGCAGTATTTT. The rearrangement uses TRBV4-1 and TRBJ2-3; a weak D match, TRBD1 (5 bases). Between the trimmed V and J ends, which lost 0 bases and 5 bases, there was a span of 21 bases. From germline, CDR1 is MGHRA and CDR2 YSYEKL. The CDR3 length is 18 residues.

The V and J genes are TRBV5-4 and TRBJ1-2; D gene ambiguous. In germline, CDR1 is SGHNT, CDR2 YYREEE (reference sequence). V shed 5 bases and J shed 0 bases, with 11 bases lying between them. This CDR3 has 14 residues. CDR3 DNA sequence: TGTGCCAGCAGTTTTCCGGGCGCTAACTATGGCTACACCTTC. Residues: CASSFPGANYGYTF.

Turning to this clone: Given a much more abundant clone one base away, this may be a read error. The chain combines TRBV7-7 with TRBJ2-1; D possibly corresponds to TRBD1 (6 bases). Trimming stripped 1 base from V and 5 bases from J, with 6 bases between. The CDR3 is made up of 13 amino acids. Germline lookup yields CDR1 SSHAT and CDR2 FNYEAQ (reference sequence). The CDR3 sequence: CASSLDRDNEQFF. CDR3 coding DNA: TGTGCCAGCAGCTTAGACAGGGACAATGAGCAGTTCTTC.

V is TRBV5-6 and J is TRBJ1-4; the D gene is possibly TRBD1 (6 bases). The germline gives CDR1 SGHDT, CDR2 YYEEEE. The germline V and J ends were trimmed by 4 bases and 0 bases, with 13 bases remaining between them. The CDR3 totals 16 residues. CDR3 sequence reads: CASSPEQGATNEKLFF. CDR3 DNA sequence: TGTGCCAGCAGCCCCGAACAGGGTGCAACTAATGAAAAACTGTTTTTT.

The gene calls are TRBV29-1 and TRBJ2-1; D ambiguous. Germline CDR1 and CDR2: SQVTM and ANQGSEA. There are 13 residues in the CDR3. Trimming left V 5 bases short and J 1 base short, with 9 bases between. The CDR3 region is CSVMALSYNEQFF. DNA of the CDR3: TGCAGCGTTATGGCGTTGTCCTACAATGAGCAGTTCTTC.

V usage is TRBV29-1 and J usage is TRBJ2-3, with D possibly matching TRBD1 (6 bases). Trimming cost V 1 base and J 3 bases, with 11 bases left between them. The CDR3 contains 14 residues. Germline lookup yields CDR1 SQVTM and CDR2 ANQGSEA. In DNA form, the CDR3 reads TGCAGCGTTGAAGGGCGTAGGGGGACAGATACGCAGTATTTT. It specifies CSVEGRRGTDTQYF.

This sequence joins TRBV25-1 and TRBJ2-6, with no clear D. V gave up 3 bases and J gave up 4 bases, with 4 bases separating them. Germline V gene sequence: CDR1 MGHDK, CDR2 SYGVNS. This CDR3 is built from 13 residues. The CDR3 reads CASSEQGANVLTF. CDR3 DNA: TGTGCCAGCAGTGAGCAGGGGGCCAACGTCCTGACTTTC.

The V and J genes are TRBV2 and TRBJ2-1, with a tentative D call TRBD2 (7 bases). Germline CDR1 reads SNHLY; CDR2 reads FYNNEI. With 9 bases removed from V and 13 bases from J, the gap between germline ends came to 28 bases. CDR3 size: 15 residues. The DNA for the CDR3 is TGTGCCAGAAACACCGACTCCACTAGCGTGGGGGCCCAGTTCTTC. Its protein product is CARNTDSTSVGAQFF.

The gene calls are TRBV27 and TRBJ2-5; the match to TRBD2 covers 9 bases. Near its end, the DNA agrees better with TRBJ2-7, so the J call may be wrong. CDR1 MNHEY and CDR2 SMNVEV come from the germline V gene (reference sequence). The CDR3 covers 16 residues. The CDR3 sequence: CASSLIVAGAPYEQYF. DNA of the CDR3: TGTGCCAGCAGTCTTATTGTAGCGGGAGCTCCCTACGAGCAGTACTTC.

This chain uses TRBV29-1 with TRBJ2-7; a weak D match, TRBD2 (6 bases). CDR1 is SQVTM, CDR2 ANQGSEA, per germline. The CDR3 totals 15 residues. V lost 0 bases, J lost 2 bases, and 14 bases lay in between. The CDR3 nucleotides read TGCAGCGTTGAAGACGGCGTCGGGGGAACCTACGAGCAGTACTTC. Its protein product is CSVEDGVGGTYEQYF.

The gene calls are TRBV6-1 and TRBJ2-7; TRBD2 agrees at 10 bases. CDR1 is MNHNS and CDR2 is SASEGT in the germline V gene. The J segment lost 3 bases and the V segment lost 3 bases, leaving 5 bases of the junction unmatched. This CDR3 is 15 amino acids long. CDR3 nucleotides: TGTGCCAGCAGTGAGTCCTGGACTAGCGGCTACGAGCAGTACTTC. Protein: CASSESWTSGYEQYF.

This clone was counted once. The gene calls are TRBV27 and TRBJ1-2; D not resolved. CDR1 is MNHEY and CDR2 is SMNVEV in the germline V gene (reference sequence). With 2 bases removed from V and 7 bases from J, the gap between germline ends came to 8 bases. This CDR3 spans 12 amino acids. CDR3 region: CASSLNGFGYTF. CDR3 nucleotide sequence: TGTGCCAGCAGTTTAAATGGGTTTGGCTACACCTTC.

This clone appeared once. V and J are TRBV4-2 and TRBJ2-5; TRBD1 might be the D (6 bases). This CDR3 comprises 18 residues. The V gene lost 0 bases and the J gene lost 3 bases, with 20 bases spanning the gap. CDR1 is LGHNA and CDR2 is YNFKEQ in the germline V gene. The CDR3 here is CASSQDRGYRDWEETQYF. DNA of the CDR3: TGTGCCAGCAGCCAAGATCGGGGATACAGGGATTGGGAAGAGACCCAGTACTTC.